A single sample is the source of the 23 T cell receptor beta chains below, sequenced in a study of monozygotic twins with cystic fibrosis. The assay was immunoSEQ multiplex PCR, and TCRdb's table has in-frame clones only and misses some. The repertoire has tens of thousands of clones, 85% to 95% of them found once; the top ten carry roughly 0.28%. The specimen was blood. The receptors were sampled from a girl aged 2 to 10 with cystic fibrosis.

The genes are TRBV4-3 and TRBJ1-2; D unresolved. Germline V CDR1 and CDR2: LGHNA, YSLEER. The V gene lost 0 bases and the J gene lost 0 bases, with 11 bases spanning the gap. The CDR3 sequence is 16 residues long. The CDR3 loop reads CASSQDWYGANYGYTF. In DNA form, the CDR3 reads TGCGCCAGCAGCCAAGATTGGTACGGAGCTAACTATGGCTACACCTTC.

The J gene is TRBJ1-1, the V gene TRBV7-9; D gene ambiguous. V was pared by 6 bases and J by 3 bases, with 11 bases between. This CDR3 comprises 13 residues. Germline assignment: CDR1 SEHNR and CDR2 FQNEAQ (reference sequence). The CDR3 nucleotides read TGTGCCAGCAGTCGCACCGGGGACACTGAAGCTTTCTTT. Its protein product is CASSRTGDTEAFF.

This chain uses TRBV29-1 with TRBJ1-2, with 7 positions matching TRBD1. The germline gives CDR1 SQVTM, CDR2 ANQGSEA. J gave up 4 bases and V 4 bases, and 9 bases lay outside the gene matches. CDR3 size: 14 residues. CDR3 in DNA: TGCAGCGTTGGCCGGGACAGAAGTAGCTATGGCTACACCTTC. This sequence encodes CSVGRDRSSYGYTF.

The chain employs TRBV6-1 and TRBJ1-5, with TRBD1 matching over 9 bases. V was clipped by 7 bases and J by 6 bases; unmatched bases: 4. The CDR3 extends over 13 amino acids. CDR1 is MNHNS and CDR2 is SASEGT in the germline V gene. The chain's CDR3 is CASMTGGTQPQHF. CDR3 bases: TGTGCCAGCATGACAGGGGGTACTCAGCCCCAGCATTTT.

J is TRBJ1-6 and V is TRBV5-6, with TRBD1 matching 8 bases. The junction had 8 bases not matched to a gene; V was cut back by 2 bases and J by 4 bases. This CDR3 comprises 17 residues. Germline V gene sequence: CDR1 SGHDT, CDR2 YYEEEE. The CDR3 is CASSFDRGGGYNSPLHF. The CDR3 DNA reads TGTGCCAGCAGCTTCGACAGGGGTGGGGGATATAATTCACCCCTCCACTTT.

V is TRBV19 and J is TRBJ1-3, with a possible D match to TRBD1 (6 bases). The CDR3 sequence is 16 residues long. Per the germline V gene, CDR1 is LNHDA and CDR2 is SQIVND (reference sequence). Trimming left V 4 bases short and J 3 bases short, with 16 bases between. CDR3 DNA: TGTGCCAGTAGTAAATTAAGGGGGTCTGATGGAAACACCATATATTTT. Translation: CASSKLRGSDGNTIYF.

The chain carries TRBV9 and TRBJ1-4, with D possibly TRBD1 on 5 matching bases. Trimming removed 2 bases from V and 8 bases from J, with 13 bases in between. The CDR3 sequence is 14 residues long. Germline CDR1 reads SGDLS; CDR2 reads YYNGEE. The DNA for the CDR3 is TGTGCCAGCAGCGTCCCAGGGAACGGAGAAAAACTGTTTTTT. It specifies CASSVPGNGEKLFF.

This chain joins TRBV5-6 and TRBJ2-7; 7 bases are shared with TRBD2. V lost 3 bases to trimming and J lost 4 bases; unmatched junction nucleotides: 1. This CDR3 spans 12 amino acids. Germline CDR1 reads SGHDT; CDR2 reads YYEEEE. The CDR3 sequence: CASSWEGYEQYF. The CDR3 coding sequence is TGTGCCAGCAGCTGGGAGGGGTACGAGCAGTACTTC.

The rearrangement links TRBV9 to TRBJ1-6; no clear D gene. The CDR3 sequence is 18 residues long. With 3 bases removed from V and 0 bases from J, the gap between germline ends came to 16 bases. The V gene's germline CDR1 is SGDLS and CDR2 YYNGEE. CDR3 sequence: CASSEEDGWLSYNSPLHF. CDR3 nucleotides: TGTGCCAGCAGCGAGGAGGACGGGTGGCTCTCCTATAATTCACCCCTCCACTTT.

The chain is built from TRBV7-9 and TRBJ1-2; 7 nucleotides agree with TRBD1. This CDR3 is 16 amino acids long. With 4 bases clipped from V and 4 bases from J, the junction kept 12 bases outside the gene matches. CDR1 is SEHNR, CDR2 FQNEAQ, per germline (reference sequence). CDR3 amino acids: CASSSSAVGTAYGYTF. CDR3 coding DNA: TGTGCCAGCAGCTCAAGCGCCGTCGGGACAGCCTATGGCTACACCTTC.

J is TRBJ1-1 and V is TRBV18; the D gene is possibly TRBD1 (6 bases). This CDR3 contains 13 residues. Germline CDR1 is KGHSH and CDR2 is LQKENI. Deletions cut 6 bases from V and 6 bases from J, with 14 bases between. The CDR3 region has the DNA TGTGCCAGCTCCCTAGGGGGACACTCTGAAGCTTTCTTT. It specifies CASSLGGHSEAFF.

This chain connects TRBV6-5 to TRBJ1-1; 7 nucleotides match TRBD1. V dropped 5 bases and J dropped 0; count of bases not matched to a gene: 6. CDR3 length equals 15 residues. Germline V gene data show CDR1 as MNHEY and CDR2 as SVGAGI. The CDR3 DNA follows: TGTGCCAGCAGTAAAGAACAGGGGTTGAACACTGAAGCTTTCTTT. It specifies CASSKEQGLNTEAFF.

This sequence joins TRBV10-2 and TRBJ2-1, with D uncertain. Germline lookup yields CDR1 WSHSY and CDR2 SAAADI. CDR3 length equals 16 residues. The germline V and J ends were trimmed by 0 bases and 9 bases, with 18 bases remaining between them. CDR3 sequence reads: CASSESKVRWEAEQFF. CDR3 nucleotides: TGCGCCAGCAGTGAGTCGAAGGTTCGCTGGGAAGCTGAGCAGTTCTTC.

The gene calls are TRBV9 and TRBJ2-3, with D uncertain. CDR1 is SGDLS and CDR2 is YYNGEE in the germline V gene. This CDR3 comprises 12 residues. Trimming cost V 4 bases and J 6 bases, with 9 bases left between them. The CDR3 DNA follows: TGTGCCAGCAGCCCCATCCGGGATACGCAGTATTTT. This translates into CASSPIRDTQYF.

The rearrangement links TRBV10-1 to TRBJ2-3; 8 nucleotides line up with TRBD2. Germline-derived CDR1 and CDR2 are WNHNN and SYGVQD (reference sequence). The junction had 10 bases not matched to a gene; V was cut back by 4 bases and J by 4 bases. This CDR3 contains 16 residues. DNA of the CDR3: TGCGCCAGCAGTGCCTCCGGGAGGGGTTTATCAGATACGCAGTATTTT. Protein sequence: CASSASGRGLSDTQYF.

The chain employs TRBV14 and TRBJ1-4; D call uncertain. From germline, CDR1 is SGHDN and CDR2 FVKESK. Trimming removed 4 bases at V and 5 bases at J, with 17 bases between. The CDR3 loop spans 16 amino acids. CDR3 nucleotides: TGTGCCAGCAGCCTCCTCCCCCGGGAGGCGAATGAAAAACTGTTTTTT. Protein product: CASSLLPREANEKLFF. Looking up the rest from reference TRBV14 and TRBJ1-4 gives the full variable domain: EAGVTQFPSHSVIEKGQTVTLRCDPISGHDNLYWYRRVMGKEIKFLLHFVKESKQDESGMPNNRFLAERTGGTYSTLKVQPAELEDSGVYFCASSLLPREANEKLFFGSGTQLSVL.

The chain links TRBV6-6 to TRBJ2-5; maybe TRBD2 (6 bases). Germline CDR1 MNHNY, CDR2 SVGAGI (reference sequence). The CDR3 sequence is 14 residues long. The V end lost 3 bases, the J end lost 1 base, and 9 bases lay between the germline ends. The CDR3 spells CASSYLTSQETQYF. In DNA, the CDR3 is TGTGCCAGCAGTTATTTGACTAGCCAAGAGACCCAGTACTTC.

The rearrangement links TRBV4-3 to TRBJ1-5, with no clear D. The CDR3 spans 15 residues. V shed 0 bases and J shed 6 bases, with 12 bases lying between them. CDR1 and CDR2 (germline): LGHNA, YSLEER. CDR3 protein: CASSQDIWMGQPQHF. In DNA, the CDR3 is TGCGCCAGCAGCCAAGATATATGGATGGGTCAGCCCCAGCATTTT.

The CDR3 loop reads CASDQQGNDEQFF. The CDR3, as DNA: TGTGCCAGCGATCAACAGGGCAACGATGAGCAGTTCTTC. The chain combines TRBV2 with TRBJ2-1; D might be TRBD1 (6 bases). This CDR3 comprises 13 residues. Looked up from germline, CDR1 is SNHLY and CDR2 is FYNNEI. V was cut by 8 bases and J by 8 bases, with 16 bases left in between.

The genes are TRBV15 and TRBJ2-5, with D unclear. The CDR3 totals 13 residues. Germline V lookup: CDR1 LNHNV, CDR2 YYDKDF (reference sequence). Trimming left V 6 bases short and J 0 bases short, with 8 bases between. CDR3 sequence reads: CATRERNQETQYF. The CDR3 nucleotides read TGTGCCACCAGGGAGAGGAACCAAGAGACCCAGTACTTC. Supplemented by reference TRBV15 and TRBJ2-5, the full variable domain reads DAMVIQNPRYQVTQFGKPVTLSCSQTLNHNVMYWYQQKSSQAPKLLFHYYDKDFNNEADTPDNFQSRRPNTSFCFLDIRSPGLGDTAMYLCATRERNQETQYFGPGTRLLVL.

The gene calls are TRBV5-6 and TRBJ1-2; no firm D call. V was cut by 1 base and J by 0 bases, with 10 bases left in between. From germline, CDR1 is SGHDT and CDR2 YYEEEE. CDR3 length: 15 residues. The CDR3 sequence is CASSLSWNTNYGYTF. Here the CDR3 DNA reads TGTGCCAGCAGCTTGTCTTGGAATACTAACTATGGCTACACCTTC. Supplemented by reference TRBV5-6 and TRBJ1-2, the full variable domain reads DAGVTQSPTHLIKTRGQQVTLRCSPKSGHDTVSWYQQALGQGPQFIFQYYEEEERQRGNFPDRFSGHQFPNYSSELNVNALLLGDSALYLCASSLSWNTNYGYTFGSGTRLTVV.

The J gene is TRBJ2-5, the V gene TRBV11-2; the D gene is possibly TRBD1 (5 bases). The CDR3 is 14 residues long. V lost 2 bases to trimming and J lost 1 base, with 8 bases between them. The germline V gene has CDR1 SGHAT and CDR2 FQNNGV. Here the CDR3 DNA reads TGTGCCAGCAGCTTACCAGGGATCCAAGAGACCCAGTACTTC. This sequence encodes CASSLPGIQETQYF.

This chain links TRBV7-9 with TRBJ2-7; the D call may be TRBD1 or TRBD2 (6 bases each). This CDR3 is 12 amino acids long. The V and J ends lost 5 bases and 6 bases respectively, with 11 bases between them. CDR1 and CDR2 (germline): SEHNR, FQNEAQ (reference sequence). CDR3 DNA sequence: TGTGCCAGCAGCCTACAGGGAGGCGAGCAGTACTTC. It translates to CASSLQGGEQYF.